The clone carrying this T cell receptor (beta chain) appeared a few times. The target antigen is unknown. In the PCR, 60 Vbeta and 13 Jbeta primers were used. Sequenced by immunoSEQ multiplex PCR; TCRdb stores in-frame clones only, minus some. The data contain 140,000 or so clones, 65% to 90% of them singletons. This CDR3 region has 14 residues. CDR1 is SGHDT and CDR2 is YYEEEE in the germline V gene. Trimming left V 4 bases short and J 2 bases short, with 13 bases between. This specimen comes from a study of cytomegalovirus exposure and HLA in healthy donors. Whole-study findings and limits: The only immune exposure information that was available was CMV serostatus. A missense variant in DCLRE1C was later tied to TCR beta V- and J-gene trimming. As a later analysis revealed, most CMV-associated TCR beta chains appeared HLA-restricted. Many donors carried some public TCRs, although rarity characterized most TCR sequences.

This chain connects TRBV5-6 to TRBJ2-7; a weak D match, TRBD1 (6 bases). The sequenced material came from PBMCs. The TCR sequence derives from a woman aged 25 to 45 in good health and CMV-seronegative. CDR3 sequence: CASSITGFTYEQYF. The CDR3 DNA reads as TGTGCCAGCAGCATAACAGGGTTTACCTACGAGCAGTACTTC. The variable domain in full, completed from reference TRBV5-6 and TRBJ2-7, reads DAGVTQSPTHLIKTRGQQVTLRCSPKSGHDTVSWYQQALGQGPQFIFQYYEEEERQRGNFPDRFSGHQFPNYSSELNVNALLLGDSALYLCASSITGFTYEQYFGPGTRLTVT.